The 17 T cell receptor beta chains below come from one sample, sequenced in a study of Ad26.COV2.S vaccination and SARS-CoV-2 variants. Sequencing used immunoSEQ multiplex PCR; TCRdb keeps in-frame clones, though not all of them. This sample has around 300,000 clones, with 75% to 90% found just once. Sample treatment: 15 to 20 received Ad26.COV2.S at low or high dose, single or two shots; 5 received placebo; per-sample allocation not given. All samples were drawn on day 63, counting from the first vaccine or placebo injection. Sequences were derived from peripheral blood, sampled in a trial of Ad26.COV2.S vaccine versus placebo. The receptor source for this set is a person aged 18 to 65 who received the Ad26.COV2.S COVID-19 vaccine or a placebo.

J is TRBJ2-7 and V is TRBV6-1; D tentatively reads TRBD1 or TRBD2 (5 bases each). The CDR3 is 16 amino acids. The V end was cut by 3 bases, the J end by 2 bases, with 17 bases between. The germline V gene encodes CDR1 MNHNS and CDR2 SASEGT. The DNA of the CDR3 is TGTGCCAGCAGTGATGGGACGGCCCTTAAAACCTACGAGCAGTACTTC. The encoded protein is CASSDGTALKTYEQYF.

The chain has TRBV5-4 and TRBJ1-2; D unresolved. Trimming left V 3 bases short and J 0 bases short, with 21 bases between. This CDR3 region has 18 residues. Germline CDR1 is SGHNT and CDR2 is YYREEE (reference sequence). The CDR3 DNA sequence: TGTGCCAGCAGCTCGGCCACCGTAAAAGTTTCCTCTAACTATGGCTACACCTTC. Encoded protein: CASSSATVKVSSNYGYTF.

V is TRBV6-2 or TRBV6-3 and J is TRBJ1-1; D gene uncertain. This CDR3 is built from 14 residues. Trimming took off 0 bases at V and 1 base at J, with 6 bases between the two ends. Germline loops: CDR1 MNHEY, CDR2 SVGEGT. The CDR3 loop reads CASSYSTGNTEAFF. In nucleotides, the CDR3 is TGTGCCAGCAGTTACTCGACTGGGAACACTGAAGCTTTCTTT.

The CDR3 bases are TGTGCCAGCAGTTCCGGGTCTTCAACTAATGAAAAACTGTTTTTT. This encodes CASSSGSSTNEKLFF. The V call is TRBV6-5, the J call TRBJ1-4; no reliable D call. The CDR3 covers 15 residues. The V gene's germline CDR1 is MNHEY and CDR2 SVGAGI. V lost 4 bases and J lost 0, with 9 bases in between.

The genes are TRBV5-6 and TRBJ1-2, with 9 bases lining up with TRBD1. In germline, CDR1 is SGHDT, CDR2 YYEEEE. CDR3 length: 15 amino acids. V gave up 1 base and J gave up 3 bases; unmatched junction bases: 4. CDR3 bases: TGTGCCAGCAGCTTGACAGGGGGCGAAGACTATGGCTACACCTTC. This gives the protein CASSLTGGEDYGYTF. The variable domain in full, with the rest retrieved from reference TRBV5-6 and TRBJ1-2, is DAGVTQSPTHLIKTRGQQVTLRCSPKSGHDTVSWYQQALGQGPQFIFQYYEEEERQRGNFPDRFSGHQFPNYSSELNVNALLLGDSALYLCASSLTGGEDYGYTFGSGTRLTVV.

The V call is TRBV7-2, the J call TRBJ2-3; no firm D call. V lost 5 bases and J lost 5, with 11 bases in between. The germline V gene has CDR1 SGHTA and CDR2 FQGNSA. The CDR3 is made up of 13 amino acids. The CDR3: CASSTFPQDTQYF. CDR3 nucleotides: TGTGCCAGCAGCACCTTCCCCCAAGATACGCAGTATTTT.

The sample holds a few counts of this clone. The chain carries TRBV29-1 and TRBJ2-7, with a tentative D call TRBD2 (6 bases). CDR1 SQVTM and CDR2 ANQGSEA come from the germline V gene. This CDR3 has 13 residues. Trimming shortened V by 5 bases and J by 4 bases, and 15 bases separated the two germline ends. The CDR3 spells CSVTHPGTYEQYF. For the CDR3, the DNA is TGCAGCGTTACCCACCCCGGGACTTACGAGCAGTACTTC.

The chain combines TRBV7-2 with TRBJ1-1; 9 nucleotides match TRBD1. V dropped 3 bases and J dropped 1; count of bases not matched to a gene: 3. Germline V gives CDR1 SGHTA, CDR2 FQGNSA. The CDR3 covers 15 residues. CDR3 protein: CASSLDRGGNTEAFF. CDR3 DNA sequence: TGTGCCAGCAGCTTGGACAGGGGAGGGAACACTGAAGCTTTCTTT.

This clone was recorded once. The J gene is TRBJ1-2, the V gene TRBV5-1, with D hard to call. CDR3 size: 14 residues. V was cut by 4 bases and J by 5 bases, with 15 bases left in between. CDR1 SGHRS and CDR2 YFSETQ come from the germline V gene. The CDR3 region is CASSPSSADYGYTF. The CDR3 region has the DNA TGCGCCAGCAGCCCGAGTAGTGCAGATTATGGCTACACCTTC.

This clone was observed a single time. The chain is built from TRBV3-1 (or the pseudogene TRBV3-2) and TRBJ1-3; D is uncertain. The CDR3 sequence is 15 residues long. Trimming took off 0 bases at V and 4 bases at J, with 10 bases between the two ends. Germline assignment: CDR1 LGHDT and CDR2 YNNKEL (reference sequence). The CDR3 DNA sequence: TGTGCCAGCAGCCAAGATCGCGTTCACGGAAACACCATATATTTT. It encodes CASSQDRVHGNTIYF.

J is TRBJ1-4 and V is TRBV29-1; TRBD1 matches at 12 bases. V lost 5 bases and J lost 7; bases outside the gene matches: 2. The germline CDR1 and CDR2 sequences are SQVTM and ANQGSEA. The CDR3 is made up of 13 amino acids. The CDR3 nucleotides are TGCAGCGTTCGGGACAGGGGGCGTGAAAAACTGTTTTTT. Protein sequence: CSVRDRGREKLFF.

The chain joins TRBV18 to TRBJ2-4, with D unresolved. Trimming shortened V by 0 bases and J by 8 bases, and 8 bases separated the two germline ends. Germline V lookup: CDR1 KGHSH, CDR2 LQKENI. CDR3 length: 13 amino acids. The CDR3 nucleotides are TGTGCCAGCTCACCACCTATGGCGGACATTCAGTACTTC. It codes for CASSPPMADIQYF. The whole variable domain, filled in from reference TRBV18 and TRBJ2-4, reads NAGVMQNPRHLVRRRGQEARLRCSPMKGHSHVYWYRQLPEEGLKFMVYLQKENIIDESGMPKERFSAEFPKEGPSILRIQQVVRGDSAAYFCASSPPMADIQYFGAGTRLSVL.

This chain's CDR3 is CAWGYSDTQYF. DNA for the CDR3: TGTGCCTGGGGTTATTCAGATACGCAGTATTTT. The J gene is TRBJ2-3, the V gene TRBV30; D gene ambiguous. The germline V gene has CDR1 GTSNPN and CDR2 SVGIG (reference sequence). The CDR3 has 11 amino acids. V gave up 5 bases and J gave up 4 bases, with 7 bases separating them.

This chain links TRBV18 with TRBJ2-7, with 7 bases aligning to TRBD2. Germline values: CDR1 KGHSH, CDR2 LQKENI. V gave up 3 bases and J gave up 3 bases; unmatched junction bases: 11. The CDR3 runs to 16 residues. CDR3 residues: CASSPLQRRGSYEQYF. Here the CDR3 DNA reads TGTGCCAGCTCACCGCTACAAAGGCGGGGGAGCTACGAGCAGTACTTC.

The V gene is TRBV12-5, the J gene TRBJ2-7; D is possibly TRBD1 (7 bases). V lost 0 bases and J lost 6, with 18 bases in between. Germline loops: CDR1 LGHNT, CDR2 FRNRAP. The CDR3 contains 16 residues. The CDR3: CASGLVQGRGVVEQYF. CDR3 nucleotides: TGTGCTAGTGGTTTGGTACAGGGCAGGGGGGTCGTCGAGCAGTACTTC.

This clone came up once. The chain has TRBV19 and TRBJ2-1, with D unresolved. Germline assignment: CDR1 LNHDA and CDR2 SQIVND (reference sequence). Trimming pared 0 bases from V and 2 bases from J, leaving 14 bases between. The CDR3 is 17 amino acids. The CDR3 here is CASSIDLGAGTYNEQFF. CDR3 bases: TGTGCCAGTAGTATAGATCTGGGCGCTGGAACCTACAATGAGCAGTTCTTC.

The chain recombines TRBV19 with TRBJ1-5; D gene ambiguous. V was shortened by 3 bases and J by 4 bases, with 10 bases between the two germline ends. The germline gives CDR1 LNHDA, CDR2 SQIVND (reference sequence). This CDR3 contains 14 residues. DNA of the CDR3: TGTGCCAGTAGTATTCCTAACTCGAATCAGCCCCAGCATTTT. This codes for CASSIPNSNQPQHF.